The clone carrying this T cell receptor (beta chain) came up a few times. This sample was included in a study of T cell responses to AZD1222 COVID-19 vaccine. Sequencing was performed with immunoSEQ multiplex PCR; in TCRdb, only in-frame clones are kept and a portion is missing. The sample has about 150,000 clones, 85% to 90% seen once. The CDR3 runs to 13 residues. Trimming pared 0 bases from V and 8 bases from J, leaving 8 bases between. The V call is TRBV23-1, the J call TRBJ2-1, with D maybe TRBD2 (5 bases). TRBV23-1 is designated an ORF whose function remains uncertain. Specimen: peripheral blood, collected on day 0 of MenACWY control vaccination. The TCR was taken from an adult in good health. As DNA, the CDR3 is TGCGCCAGCAGTCAATCTGAGGGCTATGAGCAGTTCTTC. Translating it yields CASSQSEGYEQFF.